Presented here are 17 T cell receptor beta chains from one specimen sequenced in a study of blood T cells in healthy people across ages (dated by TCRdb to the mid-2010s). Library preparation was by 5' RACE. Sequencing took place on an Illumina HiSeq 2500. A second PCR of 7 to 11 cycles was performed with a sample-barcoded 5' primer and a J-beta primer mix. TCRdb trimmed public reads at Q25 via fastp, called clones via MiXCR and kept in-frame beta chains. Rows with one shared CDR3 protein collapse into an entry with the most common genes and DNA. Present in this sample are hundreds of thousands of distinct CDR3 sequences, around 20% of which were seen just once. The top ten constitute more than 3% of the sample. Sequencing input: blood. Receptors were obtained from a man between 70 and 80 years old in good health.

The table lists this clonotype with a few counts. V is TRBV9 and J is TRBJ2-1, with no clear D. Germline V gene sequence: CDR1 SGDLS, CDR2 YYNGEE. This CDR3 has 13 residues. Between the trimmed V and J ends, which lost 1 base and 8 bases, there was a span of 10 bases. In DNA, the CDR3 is TGTGCCAGCAGCGTATTCACTCGGGATGAGCAGTTCTTC. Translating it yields CASSVFTRDEQFF.

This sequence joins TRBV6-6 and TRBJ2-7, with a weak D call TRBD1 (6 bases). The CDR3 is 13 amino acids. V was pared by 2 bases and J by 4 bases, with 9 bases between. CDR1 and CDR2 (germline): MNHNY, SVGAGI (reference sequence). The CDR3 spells CASSYEGEYEQYF. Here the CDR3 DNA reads TGTGCCAGCAGTTACGAGGGGGAATACGAGCAGTACTTC.

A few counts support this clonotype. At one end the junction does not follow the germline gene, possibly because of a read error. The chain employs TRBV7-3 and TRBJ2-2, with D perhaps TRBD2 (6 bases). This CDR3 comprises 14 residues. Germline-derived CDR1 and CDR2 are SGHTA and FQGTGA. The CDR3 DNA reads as TGTGCCAGTAGCTTAGGGGACTCCTCCGGGGAGCTGTTTTTT. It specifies CASSLGDSSGELFF.

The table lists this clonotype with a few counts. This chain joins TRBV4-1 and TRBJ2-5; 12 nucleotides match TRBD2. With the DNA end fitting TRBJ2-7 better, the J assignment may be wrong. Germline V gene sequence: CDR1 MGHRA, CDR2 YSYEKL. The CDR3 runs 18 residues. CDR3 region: CASSQVPGLAGTSYEQYF. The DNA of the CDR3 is TGCGCCAGCAGCCAAGTTCCCGGACTAGCGGGGACTTCCTACGAGCAGTACTTC.

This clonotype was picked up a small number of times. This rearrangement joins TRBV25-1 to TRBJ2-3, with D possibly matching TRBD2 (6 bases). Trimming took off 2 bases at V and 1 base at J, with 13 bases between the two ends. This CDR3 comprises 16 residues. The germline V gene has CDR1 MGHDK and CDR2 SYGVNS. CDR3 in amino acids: CASSELRPGGTDTQYF. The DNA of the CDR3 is TGTGCCAGCAGTGAACTCCGTCCGGGGGGCACAGATACGCAGTATTTT.

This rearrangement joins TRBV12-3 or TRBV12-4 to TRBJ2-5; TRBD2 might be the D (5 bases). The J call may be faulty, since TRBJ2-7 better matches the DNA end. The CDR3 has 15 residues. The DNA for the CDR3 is TGTGCCAGCAGTTTGCCCTCCGGGGTAGCGAGCGAGCAGTACTTC. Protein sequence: CASSLPSGVASEQYF.

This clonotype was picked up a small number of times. CDR3 amino acids: CASSQPGAEAFF. DNA of the CDR3: TGTGCCAGCAGCCAACCAGGGGCTGAAGCTTTCTTT. The chain uses TRBV3-1 and TRBJ1-1, with D perhaps TRBD1 (6 bases). V lost 2 bases and J 6 bases, leaving 7 bases between the germline ends. This CDR3 is 12 amino acids long. Germline V gene lookup returns CDR1 LGHDT and CDR2 YNNKEL (reference sequence).

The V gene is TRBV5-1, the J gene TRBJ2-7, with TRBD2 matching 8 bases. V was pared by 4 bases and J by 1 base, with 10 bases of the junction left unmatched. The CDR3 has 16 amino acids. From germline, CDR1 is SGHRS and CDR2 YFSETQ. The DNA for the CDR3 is TGCGCCAGCAGCACCTCCGGGACTAGTGGATCCTACGAGCAGTACTTC. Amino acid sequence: CASSTSGTSGSYEQYF.

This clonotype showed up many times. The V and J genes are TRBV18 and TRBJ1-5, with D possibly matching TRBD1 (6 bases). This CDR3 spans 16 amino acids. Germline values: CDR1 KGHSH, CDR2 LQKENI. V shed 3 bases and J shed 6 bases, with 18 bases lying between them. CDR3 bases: TGTGCCAGCTCACCTTATGTGGCAGGGGCGGCTCAGCCCCAGCATTTT. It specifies CASSPYVAGAAQPQHF.

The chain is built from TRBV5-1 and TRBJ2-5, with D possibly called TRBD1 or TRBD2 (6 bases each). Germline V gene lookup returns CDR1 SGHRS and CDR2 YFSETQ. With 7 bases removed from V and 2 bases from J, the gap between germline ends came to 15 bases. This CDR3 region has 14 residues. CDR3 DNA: TGCGCCAGCGGGGGCGGGGCAGGTCAAGAGACCCAGTACTTC. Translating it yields CASGGGAGQETQYF.

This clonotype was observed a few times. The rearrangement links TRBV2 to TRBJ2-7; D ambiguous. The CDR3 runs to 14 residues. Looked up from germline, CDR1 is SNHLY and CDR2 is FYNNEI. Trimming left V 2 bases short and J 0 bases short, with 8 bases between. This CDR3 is CASSEYLSSYEQYF. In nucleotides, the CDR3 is TGTGCCAGCAGTGAATATCTAAGCTCCTACGAGCAGTACTTC.

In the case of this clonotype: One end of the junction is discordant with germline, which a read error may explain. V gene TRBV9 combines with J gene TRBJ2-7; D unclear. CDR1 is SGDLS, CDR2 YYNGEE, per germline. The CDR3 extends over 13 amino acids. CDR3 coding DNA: TGTGCCTGCAGCGTAATCATAGGTTCCGAGCAGTACTTC. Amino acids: CACSVIIGSEQYF.

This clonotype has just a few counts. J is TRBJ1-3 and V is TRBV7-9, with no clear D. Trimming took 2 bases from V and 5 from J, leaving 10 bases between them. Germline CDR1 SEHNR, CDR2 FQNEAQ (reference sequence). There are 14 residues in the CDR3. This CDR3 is CASSLSISRNTIYF. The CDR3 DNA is TGTGCCAGCAGCTTATCTATAAGTAGAAACACCATATATTTT.

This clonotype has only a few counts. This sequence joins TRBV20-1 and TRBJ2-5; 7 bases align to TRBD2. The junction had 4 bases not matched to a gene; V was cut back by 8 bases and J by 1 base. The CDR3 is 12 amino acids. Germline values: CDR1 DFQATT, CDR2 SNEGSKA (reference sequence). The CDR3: CSTRTSQETQYF. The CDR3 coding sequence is TGCAGTACCAGGACTAGCCAAGAGACCCAGTACTTC.

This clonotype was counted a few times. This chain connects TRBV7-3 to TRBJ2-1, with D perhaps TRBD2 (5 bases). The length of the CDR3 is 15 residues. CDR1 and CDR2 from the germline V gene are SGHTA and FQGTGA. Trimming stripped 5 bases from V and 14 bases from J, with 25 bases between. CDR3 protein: CASSPGGDSQITKFF. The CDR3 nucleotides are TGTGCCAGCAGCCCCGGAGGAGATAGCCAAATAACGAAGTTCTTC.

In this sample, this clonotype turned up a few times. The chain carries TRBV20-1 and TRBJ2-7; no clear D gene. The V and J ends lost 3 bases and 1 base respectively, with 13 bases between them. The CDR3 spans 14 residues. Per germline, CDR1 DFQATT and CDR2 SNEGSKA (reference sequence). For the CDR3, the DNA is TGCAGTGCTAGTTTAAGCGTTTCGTCCTACGAGCAGTACTTC. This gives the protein CSASLSVSSYEQYF.

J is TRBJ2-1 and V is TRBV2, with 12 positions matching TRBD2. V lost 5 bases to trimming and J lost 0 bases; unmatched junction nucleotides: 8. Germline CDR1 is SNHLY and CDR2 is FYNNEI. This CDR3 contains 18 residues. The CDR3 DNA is TGTGCCAGCAGTCCAGGACTAGCGGGACCTAGCTCCTACAATGAGCAGTTCTTC. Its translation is CASSPGLAGPSSYNEQFF.